One sample yielded the 6 T cell receptor beta chains listed below, sequenced in a study of shared clonotypes between healthy human individuals. TCRdb's copy holds only in-frame clones and misses some; the assay was immunoSEQ multiplex PCR. In the table there are around 1,000,000 clones, 60% to 85% of which are singletons. The sample was memory CD4+ T cells from PBMCs. Subset of the sample: CD45RA-negative fraction. These receptors were taken from a man aged 18 to 35 in good health. Some clones in this sample may be carry-over from other donors' samples.

This clone appeared many times. The CDR3: CASSSARRDTQYF. In DNA form, the CDR3 reads TGTGCCAGCAGCAGTGCCCGGAGAGATACGCAGTATTTT. V usage is TRBV9 and J usage is TRBJ2-3, with no clear D. The germline V gene has CDR1 SGDLS and CDR2 YYNGEE. Trimming shortened V by 4 bases and J by 5 bases, and 11 bases separated the two germline ends. The CDR3 runs to 13 residues.

For this clone: This sample also contains other DNA sequences that code for the same CDR3. CDR3 nucleotide sequence: TGTGCCAGCAGTTTAGGCAGGCCAGATACGCAGTATTTT. Translation gives CASSLGRPDTQYF. The chain employs TRBV28 and TRBJ2-3; D is unclear. This CDR3 region has 13 residues. The germline V gene encodes CDR1 MDHEN and CDR2 SYDVKM. V shed 2 bases and J shed 4 bases, with 7 bases lying between them.

The gene calls are TRBV6-5 and TRBJ2-7, with 9 bases fitting TRBD1. Germline CDR1 MNHEY, CDR2 SVGAGI. V shed 0 bases, J shed 2 bases, and the junction held 2 bases outside the gene matches. This CDR3 has 15 amino acids. This CDR3 is CASSYSQGATYEQYF. DNA for the CDR3: TGTGCCAGCAGTTACTCACAGGGGGCGACCTACGAGCAGTACTTC.

The chain joins TRBV7-2 to TRBJ2-7; a possible D gene is TRBD1 (5 bases). V lost 5 bases and J lost 6, with 26 bases in between. The CDR3 is made up of 17 amino acids. The V gene's germline CDR1 is SGHTA and CDR2 FQGNSA. CDR3 nucleotide sequence: TGTGCCAGCAGCCCGCGACAGTCCCGAGTCCCTACGGGCGAGCAGTACTTC. Protein sequence: CASSPRQSRVPTGEQYF.

The chain carries TRBV7-2 and TRBJ2-1, with 10 bases that match TRBD2. CDR3 length: 17 amino acids. The ends lost 5 bases at V and 2 bases at J; junction bases unmatched: 9. Germline CDR1 SGHTA, CDR2 FQGNSA. The CDR3 reads CASSRMLAGAPYNEQFF. CDR3 DNA: TGTGCCAGCAGCCGCATGCTAGCGGGAGCCCCCTACAATGAGCAGTTCTTC.

V is TRBV18 and J is TRBJ1-1, with no clear D. Per germline, CDR1 KGHSH and CDR2 LQKENI. V lost 2 bases, J lost 7 bases, and 14 bases lay in between. The CDR3 contains 14 residues. The CDR3, as DNA: TGTGCCAGCTCACCATATTTGGAAAACGATGAAGCTTTCTTT. Translation: CASSPYLENDEAFF.